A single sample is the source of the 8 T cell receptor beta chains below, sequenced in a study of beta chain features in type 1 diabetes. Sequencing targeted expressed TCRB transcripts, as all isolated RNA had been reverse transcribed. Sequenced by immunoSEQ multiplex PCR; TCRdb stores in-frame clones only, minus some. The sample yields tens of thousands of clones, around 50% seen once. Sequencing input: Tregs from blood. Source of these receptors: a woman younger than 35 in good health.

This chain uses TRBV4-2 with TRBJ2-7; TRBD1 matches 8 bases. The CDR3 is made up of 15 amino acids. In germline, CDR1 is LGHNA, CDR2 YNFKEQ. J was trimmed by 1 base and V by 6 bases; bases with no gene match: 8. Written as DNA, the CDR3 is TGTGCCAGCAGTCTCTCGGGACAGGAGTCCTACGAGCAGTACTTC. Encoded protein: CASSLSGQESYEQYF.

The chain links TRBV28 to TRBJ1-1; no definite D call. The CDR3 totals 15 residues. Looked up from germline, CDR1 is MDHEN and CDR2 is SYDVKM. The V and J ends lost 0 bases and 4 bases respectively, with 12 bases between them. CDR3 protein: CASSLWEGGGTEAFF. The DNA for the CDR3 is TGTGCCAGCAGTTTATGGGAGGGAGGTGGCACTGAAGCTTTCTTT.

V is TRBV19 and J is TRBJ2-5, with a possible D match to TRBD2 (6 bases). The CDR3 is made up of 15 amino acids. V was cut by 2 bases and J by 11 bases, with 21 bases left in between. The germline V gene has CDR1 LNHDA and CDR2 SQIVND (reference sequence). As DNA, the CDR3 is TGTGCCAGTAGTATATCGGCTAGCGCTTCTCAGGAGCAGTACTTC. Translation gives CASSISASASQEQYF.

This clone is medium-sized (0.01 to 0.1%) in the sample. For the CDR3, the DNA is TGTGCCAGCTCACCGGTGACTGGGAACACCGGGGAGCTGTTTTTT. It specifies CASSPVTGNTGELFF. This chain links TRBV18 with TRBJ2-2; D ambiguous. V shed 3 bases and J shed 1 base, with 9 bases lying between them. Germline V gene data show CDR1 as KGHSH and CDR2 as LQKENI. This CDR3 region has 15 residues. Full variable domain (rest looked up from reference TRBV18 and TRBJ2-2): NAGVMQNPRHLVRRRGQEARLRCSPMKGHSHVYWYRQLPEEGLKFMVYLQKENIIDESGMPKERFSAEFPKEGPSILRIQQVVRGDSAAYFCASSPVTGNTGELFFGEGSRLTVL.

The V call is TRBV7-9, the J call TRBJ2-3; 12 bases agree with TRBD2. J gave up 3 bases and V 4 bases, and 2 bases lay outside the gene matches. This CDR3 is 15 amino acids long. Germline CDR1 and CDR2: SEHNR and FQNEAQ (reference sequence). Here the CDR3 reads CASSSSGRGTDTQYF. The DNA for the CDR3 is TGTGCCAGCAGCTCTAGCGGGAGGGGGACAGATACGCAGTATTTT.

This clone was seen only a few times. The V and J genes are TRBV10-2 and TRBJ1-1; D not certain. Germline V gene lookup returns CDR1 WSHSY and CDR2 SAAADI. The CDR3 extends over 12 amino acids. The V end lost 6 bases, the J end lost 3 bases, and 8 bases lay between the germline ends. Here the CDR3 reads CASSQIHTEAFF. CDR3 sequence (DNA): TGCGCCAGCAGCCAGATCCACACTGAAGCTTTCTTT.

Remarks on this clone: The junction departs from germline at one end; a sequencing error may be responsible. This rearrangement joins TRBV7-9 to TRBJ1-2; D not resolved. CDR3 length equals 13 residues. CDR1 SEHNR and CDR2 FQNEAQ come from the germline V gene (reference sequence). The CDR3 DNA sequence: TGTGCCAGCAGCTTAGATCTTTTGGCAGGTAGCGCCTTC. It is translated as CASSLDLLAGSAF.

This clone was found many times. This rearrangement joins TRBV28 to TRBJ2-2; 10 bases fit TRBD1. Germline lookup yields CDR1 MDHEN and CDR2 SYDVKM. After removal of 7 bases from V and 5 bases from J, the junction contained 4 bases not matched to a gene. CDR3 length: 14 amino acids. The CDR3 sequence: CASIPGQGTGELFF. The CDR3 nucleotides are TGTGCCAGCATCCCGGGACAGGGGACCGGGGAGCTGTTTTTT.